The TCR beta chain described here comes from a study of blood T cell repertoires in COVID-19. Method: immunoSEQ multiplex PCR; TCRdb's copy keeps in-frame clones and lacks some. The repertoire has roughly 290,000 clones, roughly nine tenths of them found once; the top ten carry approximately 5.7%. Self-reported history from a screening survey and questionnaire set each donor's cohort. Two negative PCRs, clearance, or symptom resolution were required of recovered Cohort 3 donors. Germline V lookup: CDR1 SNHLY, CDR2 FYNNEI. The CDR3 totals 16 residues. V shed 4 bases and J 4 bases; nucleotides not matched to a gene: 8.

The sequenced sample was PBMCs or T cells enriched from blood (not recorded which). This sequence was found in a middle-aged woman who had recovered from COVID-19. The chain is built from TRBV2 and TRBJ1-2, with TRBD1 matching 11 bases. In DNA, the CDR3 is TGTGCCAGCAGTGCGGGACAGGGGGTACGAGGCTATGGCTACACCTTC. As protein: CASSAGQGVRGYGYTF.